Listed below are T cell receptor beta chains from one sample, sequenced in a study of shared clonotypes between healthy human individuals. Libraries were prepared by immunoSEQ multiplex PCR; TCRdb keeps only in-frame clonotypes and omits some of them. The data contain approximately 340,000 clones, more than 60% of them singletons. Material for sequencing was memory CD4+ T cells sorted from blood. The receptor source for this set is a man younger than 45 in good health. CDR3s include the opening cysteine and the closing phenylalanine or tryptophan. The order of the fields is V gene, D gene, J gene, clone size, CDR3 DNA, CDR3 protein. D genes are given only for firm matches. The listing skips clone size in some rows; elsewhere it reads once, few, many or a size class.

>TRBV7-8|NA|TRBJ2-3|NA
TGTGCCAGCAGCTCTACCGGGGCCTACACAGATACGCAGTATTTT
CASSSTGAYTDTQYF
>TRBV11-2|NA|TRBJ2-7|NA
TGTGCCAGCAGCTTATCCAGGGGCTACGAGCAGTACTTC
CASSLSRGYEQYF
>TRBV2|TRBD1|TRBJ2-7|NA
TGTGCCAGCAGTCCCAGCGGGACAGGGTTCTACGAGCAGTACTTC
CASSPSGTGFYEQYF
>TRBV7-9|TRBD2|TRBJ2-1|NA
TGTGCCAGCAACTTAGCGGGAGGGCGGGATGAGCAGTTCTTC
CASNLAGGRDEQFF
>TRBV5-1|TRBD2|TRBJ2-1|NA
TGCGCCAGCAGCTTAAGCGGGAGTAGAACGCAGTTCTTC
CASSLSGSRTQFF
>TRBV5-1|TRBD1|TRBJ2-7|NA
TGCGCCAGCAGCTCTGGACAGGGCAACGAGCAGTACTTC
CASSSGQGNEQYF
>TRBV19|NA|TRBJ1-1|NA
TGTGCCAGTAGTTCCCGACTGTTGAACACTGAAGCTTTCTTT
CASSSRLLNTEAFF
>TRBV5-4|TRBD2|TRBJ2-1|NA
TGTGCCAGCAGCCGAGGGACTAGCGGGAGCTATGAGCAGTTCTTC
CASSRGTSGSYEQFF
>TRBV19|NA|TRBJ1-1|NA
TGTGCCAGTAGCTGGCGGGGGACTGAAGCTTTCTTT
CASSWRGTEAFF
>TRBV19|NA|TRBJ1-1|NA
TGTGCCAGTAGTACAACAGCGAACACTGAAGCTTTCTTT
CASSTTANTEAFF
>TRBV19|NA|TRBJ2-1|few
TGTGCCAGTAGTCCCCCTGGTGCAGGGCGTGAGCAGTTCTTC
CASSPPGAGREQFF
>TRBV6-1|NA|TRBJ1-5|many
TGTGCCAGCAGTGAAGTAGCTCCTAGGGACAATCAGCCCCAGCATTTT
CASSEVAPRDNQPQHF
>TRBV5-1|NA|TRBJ1-1|NA
TGCGCCAGCAGCTTGTACCGGCCAGTCTTT
CASSLYRPVF
>TRBV7-3|NA|TRBJ2-3|few
TGTGCCAGCAGCCCCGGGGGAGATACGCAGTATTTT
CASSPGGDTQYF
>TRBV5-8|NA|TRBJ2-3|once
TGTGCCAGCAGCTTGGGGGGACCAGATACGCAGTATTTT
CASSLGGPDTQYF
>TRBV9|TRBD1|TRBJ2-5|NA
TGTGCCAGCAGCGTAGGTATTAGGATCCGGGACAGCCAAGAGACCCAGTACTTC
CASSVGIRIRDSQETQYF
>TRBV4-2|NA|TRBJ2-7|NA
TGTGCCAGCAGCCAAGAAGAAGTAGGGGTCTCCTACGAGCAGTACTTC
CASSQEEVGVSYEQYF
>TRBV9|NA|TRBJ2-3|NA
TGTGCCAGCAGCGTAGAGCTGTCTAGCACAGATACGCAGTATTTT
CASSVELSSTDTQYF
>TRBV5-1|NA|TRBJ2-7|NA
TGCGCCAGCAGCTCCAGGCCACTAGACGAGCAGTACTTC
CASSSRPLDEQYF
>TRBV18|TRBD1|TRBJ1-1|NA
TGTGCCAGCTCGGCAAAATCGGGACAGCTGTGGAACACTGAAGCTTTCTTT
CASSAKSGQLWNTEAFF
>TRBV15|NA|TRBJ2-2|NA
TGTGCCACCAGCAGGGGAAAGGGACCATACACCGGGGAGCTGTTTTTT
CATSRGKGPYTGELFF